This paragraph covers one T cell receptor beta chain sequence. This clonotype was counted at least ten times. Its binding antigen is unknown. Base qualities are not provided; no much larger clone lies one nucleotide away. The data are from a study of Graves' ophthalmopathy and Graves' hyperthyroidism (dated 2018 in TCRdb). Background for the entire study: Peripheral blood samples were taken at the time of initial diagnosis, before any treatment was given. The study used TCR beta repertoire signatures to distinguish Graves' ophthalmopathy from Graves' hyperthyroidism and to predict progression to ophthalmopathy. In total, 135 blood samples were TCR-sequenced: approximately 42 ophthalmopathy, under 85 hyperthyroidism and approximately 17 hyperthyroidism-to-ophthalmopathy patients. A discovery set of 95 to 100 patients (roughly 41 ophthalmopathy, approximately 58 stable hyperthyroidism) was enrolled to explore V-J signatures distinguishing ophthalmopathy from hyperthyroidism. For independent validation, a separate cohort was made up of some 18 hyperthyroidism patients plus 17 patients who later progressed from hyperthyroidism to ophthalmopathy. In roughly six hyperthyroidism patients, the T-cell repertoire of thyroid tissue was compared with the T-cell repertoire of blood. Following sampling, methimazole starting at 30 mg daily was administered to hyperthyroidism patients, and high-dose intravenous methylprednisolone was administered to ophthalmopathy patients. Overall study results and their limits: No statistical method was used to set the sample size in advance, and the investigators knew which group each participant was assigned to. In cross-validation, the 13-signature model distinguished ophthalmopathy from stable hyperthyroidism with more than 85% sensitivity and roughly 81% specificity, while in the test set the corresponding values were about 80% and 75%. In validation, the model predicted ophthalmopathy progression with less than 71% sensitivity and roughly 72% specificity; some 13 predicted patients were CT-confirmed with GO in a median of approximately 6.5 months. Most of the expanded thyroid clonotypes with a frequency above 0.001 were also detected in blood, and it was suggested that the thyroid immune response may be reflected by blood repertoires.

Trimmed from V: 6 bases; trimmed from J: 6 bases; junction bases lacking a gene match: 9. There are 15 amino acids in the CDR3, from cysteine to phenylalanine inclusive. Kept here is only the CDR3 DNA, which spans 45 bases and is read in frame from base 1. CDR1 SGHDT and CDR2 YYEEEE were looked up in the germline V gene. For repertoire sequencing, TCR beta CDR3 regions were amplified from RNA transcripts. The first round of RT-PCR was done with HTBI primers and the Qiagen OneStep RT-PCR kit, and was followed by a second round of multiplex PCR, then size selection and purification. The libraries underwent paired-end sequencing with 100 bp reads on an Illumina HiSeq2000. The authors' pipeline ran thus. SOAPnuke was used to process the reads, removing any read that contained adapters or uncalled bases, had a mean Phred below 15, or lacked an exact match to the constant primer or identifier. High-quality paired reads were merged with COPE v1.2.5. Each unique nucleotide sequence was defined as a clonotype, and clonotypes were aligned to IMGT TRB V, D and J references with MiTCR v1.1. The analysis was limited to V-J combinations with a frequency above 0.0001, which together covered roughly 99% of repertoires. For each V-J combination, a TCR clonal expansion and chaos score was defined as F50 clonal expansion divided by the chaos observed in the TCRdist matrix. Welch's t-statistics and random forest were used to reduce features to 13 V-J combinations, which were fed into a naive Bayes classifier. The Morisita-Horn index was used to measure how similar the thyroid and blood repertoires were. The raw public reads went through TCRdb reprocessing: fastp at Q25, MiXCR clone calling, in-frame beta chains kept. Merged by CDR3 protein, the rows form single entries marked with the most common genes and DNA. TCRdb's processing, not the authors' own work, is the source of the V and J calls. This sample comprises around 22,000 distinct CDR3 sequences, around 50% of them detected only once. The top ten constitute 5% to 8.5% of the sample.

Stable hyperthyroidism was defined as no progression to ophthalmopathy within 18 months of follow-up. Hyperthyroidism patients were newly diagnosed, were aged 18 to 65 years, and had a disease duration under 2 months. Anyone with other autoimmune diseases, uncontrolled infections, pregnancy or lactation was excluded from the study. Diagnosis was based on clinical symptoms, serum thyroxine, TRAb, thyroid ultrasound and orbital computed tomography. Using Ficoll-Paque density gradient centrifugation, PBMCs were isolated from over 8.5 ml of fresh peripheral blood. Trizol reagent was used to extract the total RNA, and its quality was then checked on an Agilent 2100 Bioanalyzer.

The sequencing input was peripheral blood. The source of this sequence is an adult woman with stable Graves' hyperthyroidism. The rearrangement joined TRBV5-6 to TRBJ1-1; TRBD1 fits 12 bases in the junction. The DNA sequence is TGTGCCAGCACCTGGGCCGGGACAGGGGGCGCTGAAGCTTTCTTT. This yields the protein CASTWAGTGGAEAFF.